These T cell receptor beta chains were read from a single sample in a study of cytomegalovirus exposure and HLA in healthy donors. Generated by immunoSEQ multiplex PCR, the TCRdb table keeps only in-frame clones and is missing some. This sample carries some 160,000 clones, about 73% of them seen once, and the ten largest clones take around 3.1%. Material for sequencing was PBMCs. These TCRs come from a middle-aged woman in good health and CMV-seronegative. Each CDR3 is given with its conserved first and last residue. A D gene is named only where the DNA matches it firmly. Expanded clones are given a class, and other clones once, few, many or no size at all.

. | . | TRBJ2-1 | TRBV6-1 | CASSTGQTNNEQFF | TGTGCCAGCAGTACAGGACAGACGAACAATGAGCAGTTCTTC
. | . | TRBJ2-7 | TRBV11-2 | CASSLVLASYEQYF | TGTGCCAGCAGCTTAGTACTAGCCTCCTACGAGCAGTACTTC
TRBD2 | . | TRBJ2-3 | TRBV7-6 | CASSPQAGGLGDTQYF | TGTGCCAGCAGCCCCCAGGCGGGGGGGCTTGGAGATACGCAGTATTTT
. | . | TRBJ1-2 | TRBV6-5 | CASSYRRGLTNYGYTF | TGTGCCAGCAGTTACAGAAGGGGACTAACTAACTATGGCTACACCTTC
TRBD1 | few | TRBJ1-1 | TRBV7-6 | CASRPVHGTGRGMNTEAFF | TGTGCCAGCAGACCAGTTCACGGGACAGGGCGGGGCATGAACACTGAAGCTTTCTTT
. | . | TRBJ1-6 | TRBV5-1 | CASSPGRQANSPLPF | TGCGCCAGCAGCCCTGGTCGGCAGGCGAATTCACCCCTCCCCTTT
TRBD1 | few | TRBJ1-2 | TRBV4-1 | CASSHASLDRADGYTF | TGCGCCAGCAGCCATGCATCCCTGGACAGGGCCGATGGCTACACCTTC
. | once | TRBJ2-7 | TRBV28 | CASSLGSLQYF | TGTGCCAGCAGTTTAGGCAGTCTGCAGTACTTC
. | . | TRBJ1-6 | TRBV7-8 | CASSPYWREPNSPLHF | TGTGCCAGCAGCCCCTATTGGCGGGAACCGAATTCACCCCTCCACTTT
TRBD2 | once | TRBJ2-5 | TRBV25-1 | CASSEWASGGETQYF | TGTGCCAGCAGTGAATGGGCTAGCGGGGGAGAGACCCAGTACTTC
. | . | TRBJ1-1 | TRBV5-1 | CASSLDAGVLNTEAFF | TGCGCCAGCAGCTTGGATGCAGGGGTGTTGAACACTGAAGCTTTCTTT
. | . | TRBJ1-4 | TRBV5-1 | CASSLWGKELFF | TGCGCCAGCAGCCTGTGGGGCAAAGAACTGTTTTTT
TRBD1 | . | TRBJ1-2 | TRBV7-2 | CASSLVQGADYGYTF | TGTGCCAGCAGCTTAGTACAGGGGGCCGACTATGGCTACACCTTC
. | few | TRBJ1-3 | TRBV2 | CASSGQRRNTIYF | TGTGCCAGCAGTGGACAGAGGAGAAACACCATATATTTT
TRBD1 | . | TRBJ2-7 | TRBV5-1 | CASSLGQGYSYEQYF | TGCGCCAGCAGCTTGGGACAGGGATACTCCTACGAGCAGTACTTC
. | . | TRBJ2-5 | TRBV7-2 | CASSPPGLGQETQYF | TGTGCCAGCAGCCCCCCGGGACTGGGGCAAGAGACCCAGTACTTC
. | . | TRBJ1-5 | TRBV15 | CATSRAGHSFSQPQHF | TGTGCCACCAGCAGAGCAGGACATTCCTTTAGTCAGCCCCAGCATTTT
. | . | TRBJ1-2 | TRBV11-1 | CASSLGAWDGYTF | TGTGCCAGCAGCTTAGGGGCCTGGGATGGCTACACCTTC
. | . | TRBJ1-1 | TRBV5-1 | CASSQSSGNTEAFF | TGCGCCAGCAGCCAATCCAGTGGGAACACTGAAGCTTTCTTT